This record looks at one TCR beta chain sequence and its context. This clonotype was counted ten times or more. The antigen this receptor binds is unknown. The record has no base qualities; no much larger clone is one base away. These data originate in a study of T cells in Graves' hyperthyroidism and ophthalmopathy (dated by TCRdb to about 2019). With respect to the entire study: Peripheral blood samples were taken at initial diagnosis, before any treatment was given. Whether ophthalmopathy could be predicted prospectively was tested in an independent validation cohort made up of under 20 hyperthyroidism patients plus 17 patients who later progressed to ophthalmopathy. After sampling, hyperthyroidism patients received methimazole starting at 30 mg daily, and ophthalmopathy patients received high-dose intravenous methylprednisolone. The 95 to 100 discovery patients were divided at random into training and test sets in a 7:3 ratio. In addition, the study compared T-cell repertoires in thyroid tissue and in blood from five to seven Graves' hyperthyroidism patients. TCR Vbeta CDR3 sequencing of 130 to 150 peripheral blood samples (about 45 ophthalmopathy, some 75 hyperthyroidism and roughly 17 progressor patients) is reported in the paper. To identify TCR V-J signatures that set the groups apart, the researchers used a discovery cohort of 100 patients, made up of approximately 43 with Graves' ophthalmopathy and about 55 with stable Graves' hyperthyroidism.

Hyperthyroidism patients were aged 18 to 65 years and newly diagnosed, with disease duration of less than 2 months. Exclusion was applied to patients with uncontrolled infections, other autoimmune diseases, pregnancy or lactation. Diagnoses were established on the basis of clinical symptoms, serum thyroxine and TRAb, thyroid ultrasound, and orbital computed tomography. Blood from progressor patients was drawn when they were first diagnosed with hyperthyroidism, before any ophthalmopathy symptoms appeared. PBMCs were isolated from about 10 ml of fresh peripheral blood by Ficoll-Paque density gradient centrifugation. Progressor patients were first diagnosed with Graves' hyperthyroidism and then developed ophthalmopathy during follow-up. Total RNA was extracted with Trizol reagent, and quality was checked on an Agilent 2100 Bioanalyzer. TCR beta CDR3 regions were amplified from RNA transcripts. For the first round of RT-PCR on the TCR CDR3, the HTBI primer set was used together with the Qiagen OneStep RT-PCR kit. Libraries were constructed in a second round of multiplex PCR, after which size selection and purification were performed. Libraries were sequenced paired-end with 100 bp reads on an Illumina HiSeq2000. In the paper's pipeline: SOAPnuke was used to process the raw data, with reads discarded if the reads contained adapters or uncalled bases, had a mean Phred below 15, or lacked an exact constant-primer or identifier match. High-quality paired reads were merged with COPE v1.2.5, and unique nucleotide sequences were defined as clonotypes. Clonotypes were aligned to IMGT TRBV, TRBD and TRBJ reference segments using MiTCR v1.1. Only V-J combinations with frequency above 0.0001, covering 99% to 99.2% of repertoires, were analysed. The TCS score was defined as F50 (clonal expansion) divided by E x V (chaos), with BLOSUM62-based TCRdist calculated between CDR3 peptides within each V-J. Welch's t-statistics and random forest reduced 500 to 650 V-J features to 10 to 15, which were used in a naive Bayes classifier (R e1071). TCRdb reprocessed the public reads (quality trimming at Q25 with fastp, clone calling with MiXCR) and kept in-frame beta chains. Each record represents a unique CDR3 protein, reported with the most common genes and DNA among its rows. The V and J calls reflect TCRdb's pipeline rather than the authors' work. This sample gives 730,000 or so distinct CDR3 sequences in total; about 19% of them show up just once. The top ten constitute 16% of the sample.

Beyond this particular receptor, the publication reports: Blood samples also contained most of the expanded thyroid clonotypes (frequency above 0.001), which suggests that blood repertoires may reflect thyroid immune responses. In cross-validation, a model built on a 13 V-J signature told ophthalmopathy apart from stable hyperthyroidism with under 90% sensitivity and around 84% specificity, and in testing the same model reached 80%/75%. During validation, the model predicted progression to ophthalmopathy a median of about 6.5 months ahead of onset, with around 65% sensitivity and roughly 75% specificity. No statistical method was used to set the sample size in advance, and investigators knew the group allocation.

The sequenced sample consisted of blood. The clonotype originates from a woman between 45 and 60 years old with Graves' hyperthyroidism that later progressed to Graves' ophthalmopathy.

The CDR3 sequence is CATPTVNTEAFF. The DNA sequence is given as TGTGCCACCCCTACAGTGAACACTGAAGCTTTCTTT. Rearrangement joined TRBV24-1 to TRBJ1-1; no D gene is confidently identified. The CDR3 starts with the cysteine, ends with the phenylalanine, and has 12 residues. Just the 36-base CDR3 DNA is kept, in frame starting at base 1. CDR1 and CDR2 (KGHDR, SFDVKD) derive from the germline V gene. V sheds 9 bases and J sheds 0 bases, leaving 7 bases between their ends.